In this sample, the clone carrying this TCR beta chain turned up once. The sample comes from a study of blood T cell repertoires in COVID-19. Across the study: T cells, B-cell-depleted T cells, or PBMCs supplied cDNA or gDNA.

Sequencing used immunoSEQ multiplex PCR; TCRdb keeps in-frame clones, though not all of them. Among about 130,000 clones, roughly 90% were seen once, and the ten largest hold about 4.1%. Germline V lookup: CDR1 LNHDA, CDR2 SQIVND (reference sequence). The CDR3 length is 14 residues. V lost 3 bases and J lost 3; bases outside the gene matches: 5. Enrolled through a virtual design, the participants were between roughly 18 and 90 years of age and came from under 30 US areas. Two consecutive negative NP/OP PCR tests, clearance, or resolved symptoms defined Cohort 3 recovery. The chain combines TRBV19 with TRBJ2-7; 7 nucleotides line up with TRBD1. The sequencing sample was made of PBMCs or T cells enriched from blood (not recorded which). The TCR was taken from a man between 45 and 60 years old who had recovered from COVID-19. The CDR3 DNA reads as TGTGCCAGTAGTATTAGCAGGGACAGCTACGAGCAGTACTTC. Translating it yields CASSISRDSYEQYF.